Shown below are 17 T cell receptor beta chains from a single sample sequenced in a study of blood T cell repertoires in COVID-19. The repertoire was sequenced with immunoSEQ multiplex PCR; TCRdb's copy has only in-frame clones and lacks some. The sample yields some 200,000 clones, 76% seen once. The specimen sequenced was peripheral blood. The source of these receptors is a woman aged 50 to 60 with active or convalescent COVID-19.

The CDR3 sequence: CASSPPRQAGGNQPQHF. The DNA of the CDR3 is TGTGCCAGCAGCCCACCTCGGCAGGCGGGGGGGAATCAGCCCCAGCATTTT. The V and J genes are TRBV6-2 or TRBV6-3 and TRBJ1-5, with D possibly TRBD1 on 5 matching bases. Trimming removed 6 bases from V and 4 bases from J, with 22 bases in between. CDR1 is MNHEY, CDR2 SVGEGT, per germline. The CDR3 covers 17 residues.

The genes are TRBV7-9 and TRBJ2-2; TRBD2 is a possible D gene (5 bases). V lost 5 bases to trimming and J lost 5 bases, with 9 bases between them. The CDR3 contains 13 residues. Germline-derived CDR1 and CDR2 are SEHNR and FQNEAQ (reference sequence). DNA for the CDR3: TGTGCCAGCAGCGTACTAGGGACCGGGGAGCTGTTTTTT. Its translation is CASSVLGTGELFF.

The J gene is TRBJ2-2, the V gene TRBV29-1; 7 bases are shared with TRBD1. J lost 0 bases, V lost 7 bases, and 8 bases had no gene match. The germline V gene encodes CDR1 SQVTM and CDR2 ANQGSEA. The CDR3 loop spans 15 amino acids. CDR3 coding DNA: TGCAGCGCAGGGAGAGGGGGCGCGAACACCGGGGAGCTGTTTTTT. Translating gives CSAGRGGANTGELFF.

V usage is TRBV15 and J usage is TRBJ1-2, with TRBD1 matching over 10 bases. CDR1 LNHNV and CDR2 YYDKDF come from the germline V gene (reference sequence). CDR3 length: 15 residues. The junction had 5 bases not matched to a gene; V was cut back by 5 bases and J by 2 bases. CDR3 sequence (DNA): TGTGCCACCAGCCGGGACAGGGGCACGAACTATGGCTACACCTTC. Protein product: CATSRDRGTNYGYTF.

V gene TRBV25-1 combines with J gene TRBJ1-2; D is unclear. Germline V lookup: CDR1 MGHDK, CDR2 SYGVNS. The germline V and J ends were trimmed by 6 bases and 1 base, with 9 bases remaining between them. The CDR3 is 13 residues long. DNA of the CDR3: TGTGCCAGCAGGGAGACGGGTAACTATGGCTACACCTTC. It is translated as CASRETGNYGYTF.

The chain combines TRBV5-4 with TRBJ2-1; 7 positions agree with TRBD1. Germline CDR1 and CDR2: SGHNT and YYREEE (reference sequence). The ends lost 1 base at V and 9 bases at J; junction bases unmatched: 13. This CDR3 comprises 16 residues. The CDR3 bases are TGTGCCAGCAGCTTGTTAAGCGGCAGGGGGTTGGGTGAGCAGTTCTTC. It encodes CASSLLSGRGLGEQFF.

For the CDR3, the DNA is TGTGCCAGCAGCCCCCCCGGGACAGGCGGGTTCTTCGTGGCCTACGAGCAGTACTTC. Encoded protein: CASSPPGTGGFFVAYEQYF. The chain recombines TRBV7-8 with TRBJ2-7; 8 positions agree with TRBD1. The V segment lost 5 bases and the J segment 2 bases; nucleotides outside the gene matches: 20. Germline CDR1 SGHVS, CDR2 FQNEAQ. The CDR3 is 19 residues long.

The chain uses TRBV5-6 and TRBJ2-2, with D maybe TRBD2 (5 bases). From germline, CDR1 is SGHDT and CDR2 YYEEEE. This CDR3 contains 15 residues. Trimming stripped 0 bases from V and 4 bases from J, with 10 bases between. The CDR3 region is CASSLVGRGTGELFF. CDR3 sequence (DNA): TGTGCCAGCAGCTTGGTAGGGAGAGGCACCGGGGAGCTGTTTTTT.

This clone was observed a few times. The CDR3 sequence is CASREGGNTIYF. The CDR3 nucleotides are TGTGCCAGCAGAGAAGGGGGCAACACCATATATTTT. V is TRBV28 and J is TRBJ1-3, with TRBD1 matching 7 bases. V shed 6 bases and J 7 bases; nucleotides not matched to a gene: 3. Germline CDR1 reads MDHEN; CDR2 reads SYDVKM. This CDR3 is 12 amino acids long.

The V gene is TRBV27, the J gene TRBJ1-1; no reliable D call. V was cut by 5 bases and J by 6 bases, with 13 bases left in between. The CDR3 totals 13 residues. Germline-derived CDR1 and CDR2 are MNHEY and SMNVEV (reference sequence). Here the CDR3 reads CASSPRTQSEAFF. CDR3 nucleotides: TGTGCCAGCAGTCCCCGCACGCAGTCTGAAGCTTTCTTT.

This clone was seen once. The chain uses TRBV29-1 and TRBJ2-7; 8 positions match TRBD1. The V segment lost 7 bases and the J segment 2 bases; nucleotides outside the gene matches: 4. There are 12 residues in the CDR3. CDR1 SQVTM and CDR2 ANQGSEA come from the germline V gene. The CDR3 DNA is TGCAGCGGCCGGGACAGGACCTACGAGCAGTACTTC. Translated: CSGRDRTYEQYF.

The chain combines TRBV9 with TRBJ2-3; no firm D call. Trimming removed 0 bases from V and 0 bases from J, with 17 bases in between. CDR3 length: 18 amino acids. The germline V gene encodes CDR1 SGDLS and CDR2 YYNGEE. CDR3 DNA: TGTGCCAGCAGCGTAGACCCCACCGGAGCCGTTAGCACAGATACGCAGTATTTT. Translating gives CASSVDPTGAVSTDTQYF.

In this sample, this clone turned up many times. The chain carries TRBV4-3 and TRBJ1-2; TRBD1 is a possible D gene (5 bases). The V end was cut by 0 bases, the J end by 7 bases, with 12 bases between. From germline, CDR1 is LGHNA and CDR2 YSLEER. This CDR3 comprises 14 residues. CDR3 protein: CASSQDRSGVGYTF. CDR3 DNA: TGCGCCAGCAGCCAAGATCGATCGGGGGTTGGCTACACCTTC.

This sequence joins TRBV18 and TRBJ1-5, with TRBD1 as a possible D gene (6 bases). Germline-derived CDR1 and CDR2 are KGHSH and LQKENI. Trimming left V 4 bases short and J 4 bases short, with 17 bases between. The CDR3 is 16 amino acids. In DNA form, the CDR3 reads TGTGCCAGCTCACGTCGAGATACAGGGTCGAATCAGCCCCAGCATTTT. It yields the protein CASSRRDTGSNQPQHF.

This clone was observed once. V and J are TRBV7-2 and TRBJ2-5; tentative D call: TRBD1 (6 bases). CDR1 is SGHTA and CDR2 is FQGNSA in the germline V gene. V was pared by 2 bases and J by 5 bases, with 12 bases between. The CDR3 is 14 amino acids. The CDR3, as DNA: TGTGCCAGCAGCTTAACGACAGGTTGGGAGACCCAGTACTTC. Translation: CASSLTTGWETQYF.

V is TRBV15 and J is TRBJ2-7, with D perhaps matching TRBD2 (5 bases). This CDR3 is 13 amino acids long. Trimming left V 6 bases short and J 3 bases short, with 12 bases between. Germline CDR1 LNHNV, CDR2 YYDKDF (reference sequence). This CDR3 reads CATSWLAGYEQYF. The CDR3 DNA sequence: TGTGCCACCAGTTGGCTAGCCGGCTACGAGCAGTACTTC.

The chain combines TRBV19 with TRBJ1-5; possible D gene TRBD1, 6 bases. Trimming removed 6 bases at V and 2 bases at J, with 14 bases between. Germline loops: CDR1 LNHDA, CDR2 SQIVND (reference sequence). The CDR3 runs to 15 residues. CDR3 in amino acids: CASRNRAGGNQPQHF. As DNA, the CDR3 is TGTGCCAGTAGGAACAGGGCTGGAGGCAATCAGCCCCAGCATTTT.